The clone carrying this T cell receptor (beta chain) has just a few counts. Sequencing was performed with immunoSEQ multiplex PCR; in TCRdb, only in-frame clones are kept and a portion is missing. The sample yields about 380,000 clones, just under 95% seen once. This sample is drawn from a study of shared T cell receptors in the human thymus. The CDR3 consists of 14 residues. Trimming removed 5 bases at V and 0 bases at J, with 10 bases between. Germline CDR1 MNHEY, CDR2 SMNVEV (reference sequence). The TCR comes from a human donor. This chain joins TRBV27 and TRBJ1-1, with TRBD1 as a possible D gene (5 bases). Sequencing was carried out using thymocytes. The CDR3 sequence is CASSQKTVNTEAFF. The CDR3 DNA reads TGTGCCAGCAGTCAAAAGACAGTGAACACTGAAGCTTTCTTT.